A selection of T cell receptor beta chains follows, all from one sample in a study of Graves' ophthalmopathy and Graves' hyperthyroidism. Via MiXCR, TCRdb re-called the multiplex PCR reads, giving one row per CDR3 protein. Of 740,000 or so distinct CDR3 sequences listed, approximately 40% are singletons. The specimen sequenced was peripheral blood. The receptor set was obtained from an adult man with Graves' ophthalmopathy. CDR3s include the opening cysteine and the closing phenylalanine or tryptophan. D genes are given only for firm matches. Not every row has a clone size; where given, it reads once, few, many or a size class.

D gene	clone size	V gene	J gene	CDR3 DNA	CDR3 protein
TRBD1	many	TRBV7-9	TRBJ1-1	TGTGCCAGCAGCTTATTGGACAGGGCCAACACTGAAGCTTTCTTT	CASSLLDRANTEAFF
TRBD1	many	TRBV2	TRBJ1-4	TGTGCCACCACAGACGACAGGGCAACTAATGAAAAACTGTTTTTT	CATTDDRATNEKLFF
NA	NA	TRBV20-1	TRBJ2-5	TGCAGCCAAGATACCCGGACCGAGACCCAGTACTTC	CSQDTRTETQYF
TRBD1	NA	TRBV7-2	TRBJ1-1	TGCGCCAGCACCCAGGGGGGACAGATGAACACTGAAGCTTTCTTT	CASTQGGQMNTEAFF
TRBD1	NA	TRBV2	TRBJ1-2	TGTGCCAGCAGTTCAGGACAGGGGGCTACCACGGCTAACTATGGCTACACCTTC	CASSSGQGATTANYGYTF
NA	few	TRBV6-1	TRBJ2-7	TGTGCCAGCAGCTCCTACAGCTGGGGATCCTACGAGCAGTACTTC	CASSSYSWGSYEQYF
NA	many	TRBV29-1	TRBJ1-2	TGCAGCGCCTCGACCGGGAACTATGGCTACACCTTC	CSASTGNYGYTF
TRBD1	few	TRBV11-2	TRBJ1-5	TGTGCCAGCAGGATTTTCAACGCTGCCGACAGGGTGGGTCAGCCCCAGCATTTT	CASRIFNAADRVGQPQHF
NA	NA	TRBV4-3	TRBJ1-4	TGCGCCAGCAGCCAAGAGTCAGGATGGATACAACTGTTTTTT	CASSQESGWIQLFF
NA	NA	TRBV10-3	TRBJ2-6	TGTGCCATCAGTGTTGGGAACAGTAACTCTGGGGCCAACGTCCTGACTTTC	CAISVGNSNSGANVLTF
NA	few	TRBV5-5	TRBJ1-6	TGTGCCAGCAGCTTGCTGACAGAAGGGAATTCACCCCTCCACTTT	CASSLLTEGNSPLHF
NA	NA	TRBV7-9	TRBJ2-7	TGTGCCAGCAGCTTTGACAGGTTCGGCGAGCAGTACTTC	CASSFDRFGEQYF
NA	many	TRBV15	TRBJ2-7	TGTGCCACCAGCAGAGATGCAGGGCGCAGGGTTACCTACGAGCAGTACTTC	CATSRDAGRRVTYEQYF
NA	NA	TRBV7-9	TRBJ1-5	TGTGCCAGCAGCCGGCTCGCCAGGGAACCCCAGCATTTT	CASSRLAREPQHF
NA	NA	TRBV10-3	TRBJ2-6	TGTGCCAGCAGTGGCGACACCGCCGGGGCCAACGTCCTGACTTTC	CASSGDTAGANVLTF
TRBD1	NA	TRBV10-3	TRBJ1-1	TGTGCCAGCACCCTGAACCGGGACAGGGGTGACACTGAAGCTTTCTTT	CASTLNRDRGDTEAFF
NA	NA	TRBV12-3/TRBV12-4	TRBJ1-2	TGTGCCAGCAGACCCTATGGAGGGGGGTATGGCTACACCTTC	CASRPYGGGYGYTF
TRBD1	few	TRBV7-9	TRBJ2-2	TGTGCCAGCAAAGAACAGGGGGCGAACACCGGGGAGCTGTTTTTT	CASKEQGANTGELFF
NA	NA	TRBV7-9	TRBJ2-1	TGTGCCAGCAGCTCAACCGTAAACAATGAGCAGTTCTTC	CASSSTVNNEQFF
NA	few	TRBV19	TRBJ1-5	TGTGCCAGTAGCGATAGGTGGGGGGTCAATCAGCCCCAGCATTTT	CASSDRWGVNQPQHF
NA	NA	TRBV7-2	TRBJ2-7	TGTGCCAGCAGCGACCGACCTTCGGTGATGGACGAGCAGTACTTC	CASSDRPSVMDEQYF
NA	few	TRBV10-3	TRBJ2-7	TGTGCCAGCAGTGAATATCAGGATTACGCGCAGTACTTC	CASSEYQDYAQYF
NA	NA	TRBV3-1	TRBJ2-5	TGTGCCAGCAGCCAAAGGCTGGTAGAGACCCAGTACTTC	CASSQRLVETQYF
NA	NA	TRBV19	TRBJ2-5	TGTGCCAGTAGTATGACACTAGGGATAGAGACCCAGTACTTC	CASSMTLGIETQYF
NA	NA	TRBV27	TRBJ1-4	TGTGCCAGTAAAGAGAGGAGGGCTAATGAAAAACTGTTTTTT	CASKERRANEKLFF
TRBD1	NA	TRBV25-1	TRBJ1-2	TGTGCCAGCAGTCTCAGACAGGGGGGGACTCTCTTCTATGGCTACACCTTC	CASSLRQGGTLFYGYTF
NA	NA	TRBV7-9	TRBJ1-1	TGTGCCAGCAGCTTAACAAGGGGACGGATGAACACTGAAGCTTTCTTT	CASSLTRGRMNTEAFF
TRBD1	few	TRBV7-2	TRBJ1-6	TGTGCCAGCAGCGCGGTGGGACAGGGAGGTTCACCCCTCCACTTT	CASSAVGQGGSPLHF
NA	NA	TRBV9	TRBJ1-1	TGTGCCAGCAGTGAAAGTTCTTGGGGGGGGGACACTGAAGCTTTCTTT	CASSESSWGGDTEAFF
NA	many	TRBV29-1	TRBJ1-1	TGCAGCGTGGGTTTGCGGGGAACTGAAGCTTTCTTT	CSVGLRGTEAFF
TRBD2	few	TRBV7-9	TRBJ2-2	TGTGCCAGCCATCGACTAGCGGGAGGACCCACCGGGGAGCTGTTTTTT	CASHRLAGGPTGELFF
NA	NA	TRBV7-2	TRBJ1-5	TGTGCCGGCAGCCAACATGGGGTAGGAGAGACCCAGCATTTT	CAGSQHGVGETQHF
TRBD1	many	TRBV29-1	TRBJ2-3	TGCAGCGCATCGGGACAGATCACAGATACGCAGTATTTT	CSASGQITDTQYF
NA	NA	TRBV20-1	TRBJ2-5	TGCAGTGCTAGAGATTTGATCGAACAAGAGACCCAGTACTTC	CSARDLIEQETQYF
NA	NA	TRBV15	TRBJ2-7	TGTGCCACCAGCAGAGGTGAGGGCCTCTACGAGCAGTACTTC	CATSRGEGLYEQYF